These 26 T cell receptor beta chains share one sample of origin, sequenced in a study of blood T cells in healthy people across ages. PCR was performed a second time for 7 to 11 cycles using a sample-barcoded 5' primer and a J-beta primer mix. Using its own MiXCR run on the 5' RACE reads, TCRdb lists one record per CDR3 protein. The data show around 750,000 distinct CDR3 sequences, approximately 53% seen once. What was sequenced was blood. The receptors were sampled from a man at least 80 years old in good health.

The chain uses TRBV20-1 and TRBJ2-7; D not certain. The CDR3 spans 15 residues. CDR1 and CDR2 from the germline V gene are DFQATT and SNEGSKA (reference sequence). V lost 0 bases and J 0 bases, leaving 12 bases between the germline ends. CDR3 protein: CSARDVGLGSYEQYF. The CDR3 DNA sequence: TGCAGTGCTAGAGATGTCGGGCTAGGCTCCTACGAGCAGTACTTC.

This clonotype was seen ten or more times. This chain connects TRBV2 to TRBJ2-4, with 8 bases matching TRBD1. The CDR3 spans 14 residues. The V gene's germline CDR1 is SNHLY and CDR2 FYNNEI. The trim removed 6 bases at V and 6 bases at J, leaving 7 bases unmatched. CDR3 loop: CASSVGQGGNIQYF. CDR3 bases: TGTGCCAGCAGCGTTGGACAGGGTGGAAACATTCAGTACTTC. Based on the CDR3 plus reference TRBV2 and TRBJ2-4, the full variable domain is EPEVTQTPSHQVTQMGQEVILRCVPISNHLYFYWYRQILGQKVEFLVSFYNNEISEKSEIFDDQFSVERPDGSNFTLKIRSTKLEDSAMYFCASSVGQGGNIQYFGAGTRLSVL.

This chain links TRBV20-1 with TRBJ2-2, with 7 bases matching TRBD2. Per the germline V gene, CDR1 is DFQATT and CDR2 is SNEGSKA (reference sequence). The CDR3 covers 16 residues. The J segment lost 4 bases and the V segment lost 6 bases, leaving 14 bases of the junction unmatched. CDR3 residues: CSARQAAGVSTGELFF. CDR3 sequence (DNA): TGCAGTGCCCGCCAGGCGGCGGGAGTGAGCACCGGGGAGCTGTTTTTT.

The CDR3 nucleotides are TGCAGCGTTTCCAGGGAGATCACAGATACGCAGTATTTT. Residues: CSVSREITDTQYF. This rearrangement joins TRBV29-1 to TRBJ2-3; D tentatively reads TRBD1 or TRBD2 (5 bases each). The germline CDR1 and CDR2 sequences are SQVTM and ANQGSEA. CDR3 size: 13 residues. V gave up 5 bases and J gave up 2 bases, with 11 bases separating them.

This clonotype was detected only once. V usage is TRBV29-1 and J usage is TRBJ2-3; tentatively, D is TRBD1 (6 bases). The V end was cut by 7 bases, the J end by 4 bases, with 15 bases between. Germline CDR1 is SQVTM and CDR2 is ANQGSEA. The CDR3 has 13 residues. The CDR3 DNA sequence: TGCAGCGCTGAGACAGGATTCTCAGATACGCAGTATTTT. It codes for CSAETGFSDTQYF.

This clonotype has more than one count but fewer than ten. The chain is built from TRBV7-3 and TRBJ2-3; 14 bases line up with TRBD2. Germline CDR1 is SGHTA and CDR2 is FQGTGA. CDR3 length equals 17 residues. After removal of 5 bases from V and 5 bases from J, the junction contained 9 bases not matched to a gene. The CDR3 bases are TGTGCCAGCAGCCTCGGCCCGGGGACTAGCGGGAGAGATACGCAGTATTTT. This sequence encodes CASSLGPGTSGRDTQYF. Variable domain in full (rest from reference TRBV7-3 and TRBJ2-3): GAGVSQTPSNKVTEKGKYVELRCDPISGHTALYWYRQSLGQGPEFLIYFQGTGAADDSGLPNDRFFAVRPEGSVSTLKIQRTERGDSAVYLCASSLGPGTSGRDTQYFGPGTRLTVL.

The chain links TRBV29-1 to TRBJ2-5; 9 bases fit TRBD1. The CDR3 length is 14 residues. Germline values: CDR1 SQVTM, CDR2 ANQGSEA. Trimming cost V 7 bases and J 7 bases; bases outside gene matches: 13. CDR3 sequence reads: CSASDRDRVGTQYF. The CDR3 DNA follows: TGCAGCGCCTCCGACCGGGACAGGGTAGGGACCCAGTACTTC.

This rearrangement joins TRBV25-1 to TRBJ2-1, with D perhaps being TRBD1 or TRBD2 (5 bases each). The J call may be incorrect, as the DNA end agrees better with TRBJ2-7. Germline V lookup: CDR1 MGHDK, CDR2 SYGVNS. The CDR3 length is 15 residues. This chain's CDR3 is CASSAPGPSYNEQYF. CDR3 in DNA: TGTGCCAGCAGTGCCCCGGGACCGAGCTACAATGAGCAGTACTTC.

The V and J genes are TRBV20-1 and TRBJ2-5, with 9 bases matching TRBD1. The germline V gene has CDR1 DFQATT and CDR2 SNEGSKA (reference sequence). The CDR3 is made up of 15 amino acids. V lost 0 bases, J lost 11 bases, and 13 bases stayed unmatched. Here the CDR3 DNA reads TGCAGTGCTAGAGATCCCACGGACAGGGGAGGGGGGCAGTACTTC. It yields the protein CSARDPTDRGGGQYF.

The chain carries TRBV12-3 or TRBV12-4 and TRBJ2-4, with 9 positions matching TRBD1. The J call could be wrong; TRBJ2-7 is a better fit for the DNA end. The CDR3 has 16 residues. In DNA form, the CDR3 reads TGTGCCAGCAGTTTAGGGGGGGGACAGGGAGCCTACGAGCAGTACTTC. This codes for CASSLGGGQGAYEQYF.

V usage is TRBV12-3 or TRBV12-4 and J usage is TRBJ2-4; D possibly matches TRBD1 or TRBD2 (5 bases each). The DNA matches TRBJ2-7 better at its end, which makes the J call doubtful. The CDR3 totals 18 residues. CDR3 residues: CASSLALGMRGPPYEQYF. The CDR3 DNA reads as TGTGCCAGCAGTTTAGCCCTCGGGATGAGGGGACCCCCCTACGAGCAGTACTTC.

The J gene is TRBJ2-7, the V gene TRBV20-1, with TRBD2 identical over 10 bases. CDR1 DFQATT and CDR2 SNEGSKA come from the germline V gene (reference sequence). This CDR3 spans 13 amino acids. The ends lost 5 bases at V and 7 bases at J; junction bases unmatched: 8. The CDR3 spells CSAQDTGLAEQYF. The CDR3, as DNA: TGCAGTGCTCAGGATACGGGACTAGCGGAGCAGTACTTC.

The CDR3 loop reads CSANKAGVGSGGEQYF. CDR3 sequence (DNA): TGCAGTGCCAATAAAGCAGGGGTCGGATCCGGGGGCGAGCAGTACTTC. The chain has TRBV20-1 and TRBJ2-5; D tentatively reads TRBD1 or TRBD2 (6 bases each). The last part of the DNA fits TRBJ2-7 better; the J call may be wrong. CDR3 size: 16 residues. The germline gives CDR1 DFQATT, CDR2 SNEGSKA (reference sequence).

A note on this clonotype: Compared with germline, one end of the junction differs, possibly owing to a read error. The chain links TRBV2 to TRBJ2-3; no clear D. The CDR3 runs 13 residues. Per germline, CDR1 SNHLY and CDR2 FYNNEI. The CDR3 loop reads CAGSENPQDTQYF. The CDR3 bases are TGTGCCGGCAGTGAAAACCCCCAAGATACGCAGTATTTT.

This clonotype turned up a few times. The V and J genes are TRBV2 and TRBJ1-2; TRBD1 is a possible D gene (5 bases). The V end was cut by 6 bases, the J end by 8 bases, with 13 bases between. CDR1 is SNHLY and CDR2 is FYNNEI in the germline V gene. The CDR3 spans 12 residues. CDR3 loop: CASRSGYGGYTF. The CDR3 nucleotides read TGTGCCAGCAGATCAGGGTACGGAGGCTACACCTTC. The complete variable domain, with remaining parts taken from reference TRBV2 and TRBJ1-2, reads EPEVTQTPSHQVTQMGQEVILRCVPISNHLYFYWYRQILGQKVEFLVSFYNNEISEKSEIFDDQFSVERPDGSNFTLKIRSTKLEDSAMYFCASRSGYGGYTFGSGTRLTVV.

This sequence joins TRBV2 and TRBJ1-2, with D unresolved. The V end lost 1 base, the J end lost 3 bases, and 6 bases lay between the germline ends. The germline V gene has CDR1 SNHLY and CDR2 FYNNEI. This CDR3 region has 13 residues. The CDR3 DNA sequence: TGTGCCAGCAGTGAAGTTCTGGACTATGGCTACACCTTC. Protein product: CASSEVLDYGYTF.

For this clonotype: Sequence at one end of the junction differs from germline and may be a read error. The V gene is TRBV7-3, the J gene TRBJ2-2; 9 bases are shared with TRBD1. The CDR3 spans 15 residues. The V gene's germline CDR1 is SGHTA and CDR2 FQGTGA. The CDR3 spells CASSRTGVNTGELFF. The CDR3 DNA follows: TGTGCTAGCAGCAGGACAGGGGTAAACACCGGGGAGCTGTTTTTT.

V gene TRBV28 combines with J gene TRBJ2-3; possibly TRBD2 for D (7 bases). V lost 8 bases and J 0 bases, leaving 12 bases between the germline ends. CDR1 MDHEN and CDR2 SYDVKM come from the germline V gene. The CDR3 is 14 residues long. CDR3 loop: CASWGGRSTDTQYF. CDR3 in DNA: TGTGCCAGCTGGGGGGGGCGGAGCACAGATACGCAGTATTTT.

This clonotype turned up a few times. The chain carries TRBV7-2 and TRBJ2-1; TRBD2 matches 10 bases. There are 15 residues in the CDR3. CDR1 and CDR2 from the germline V gene are SGHTA and FQGNSA. V lost 2 bases to trimming and J lost 6 bases; unmatched junction nucleotides: 4. The CDR3 sequence: CASSLKRGGGNEQFF. CDR3 nucleotide sequence: TGTGCCAGCAGCTTAAAGCGGGGGGGTGGCAATGAGCAGTTCTTC.

This clonotype was seen only a few times. This chain uses TRBV9 with TRBJ2-3, with 12 bases that match TRBD1. In germline, CDR1 is SGDLS, CDR2 YYNGEE. The length of the CDR3 is 19 residues. V dropped 3 bases and J dropped 4; count of bases not matched to a gene: 15. The DNA of the CDR3 is TGTGCCAGCAGCGAACCCCCGGAACCGGGACAGGGGGCCGCAGATACGCAGTATTTT. Translation: CASSEPPEPGQGAADTQYF. The variable domain in full, with the rest retrieved from reference TRBV9 and TRBJ2-3, is DSGVTQTPKHLITATGQRVTLRCSPRSGDLSVYWYQQSLDQGLQFLIQYYNGEERAKGNILERFSAQQFPDLHSELNLSSLELGDSALYFCASSEPPEPGQGAADTQYFGPGTRLTVL.

Comment on this clonotype: At one end, the junction sequence differs from germline, possibly due to a read error. V and J are TRBV7-2 and TRBJ2-7; no firm D call. Germline V lookup: CDR1 SGHTA, CDR2 FQGNSA. The CDR3 covers 12 residues. The DNA of the CDR3 is TGTGCCAGCAGCCCCGATGGCTACCAGCAGTACTTC. This encodes CASSPDGYQQYF.

The chain uses TRBV13 and TRBJ2-5; D gene uncertain. The J call may be faulty, since TRBJ2-7 better matches the DNA end. Germline V gene sequence: CDR1 PRHDT, CDR2 FYEKMQ (reference sequence). The CDR3 is 12 amino acids. The CDR3 protein is CASSLIWVEQYF. The CDR3 nucleotides read TGTGCCAGCAGCTTAATATGGGTCGAGCAGTACTTC.

The chain carries TRBV28 and TRBJ2-7, with TRBD1 matching over 7 bases. Germline CDR1 is MDHEN and CDR2 is SYDVKM. Trimming at V came to 6 bases and at J to 2 bases, leaving 13 bases not matched to a gene. The length of the CDR3 is 16 residues. CDR3 DNA: TGTGCCAGCAGGGGCCCCCGCAGGGACAGCCCCTACGAGCAGTACTTC. Protein sequence: CASRGPRRDSPYEQYF.

In nucleotides, the CDR3 is TGTGTCTCGACTGAGGCCTACGAGCAGTACTTC. Its translation: CVSTEAYEQYF. V gene TRBV6-1 combines with J gene TRBJ2-7; D ambiguous. Germline CDR1 and CDR2: MNHNS and SASEGT. This CDR3 has 11 amino acids.

The chain combines TRBV27 with TRBJ2-7; TRBD2 aligns across 13 bases. Germline-derived CDR1 and CDR2 are MNHEY and SMNVEV (reference sequence). The CDR3 extends over 21 amino acids. V was clipped by 2 bases and J by 0 bases; unmatched bases: 16. For the CDR3, the DNA is TGTGCCAGCAGTTTAAAGAGTCTGCGACTAGCGGGAGGAAAGAGCTCCTACGAGCAGTACTTC. This gives the protein CASSLKSLRLAGGKSSYEQYF.

The V and J genes are TRBV2 and TRBJ2-3; TRBD1 agrees at 7 bases. This CDR3 is built from 14 residues. Germline V lookup: CDR1 SNHLY, CDR2 FYNNEI. V was clipped by 7 bases and J by 0 bases; unmatched bases: 4. The CDR3 sequence is CASKGTASTDTQYF. The CDR3 coding sequence is TGTGCCAGCAAAGGGACAGCTAGCACAGATACGCAGTATTTT.